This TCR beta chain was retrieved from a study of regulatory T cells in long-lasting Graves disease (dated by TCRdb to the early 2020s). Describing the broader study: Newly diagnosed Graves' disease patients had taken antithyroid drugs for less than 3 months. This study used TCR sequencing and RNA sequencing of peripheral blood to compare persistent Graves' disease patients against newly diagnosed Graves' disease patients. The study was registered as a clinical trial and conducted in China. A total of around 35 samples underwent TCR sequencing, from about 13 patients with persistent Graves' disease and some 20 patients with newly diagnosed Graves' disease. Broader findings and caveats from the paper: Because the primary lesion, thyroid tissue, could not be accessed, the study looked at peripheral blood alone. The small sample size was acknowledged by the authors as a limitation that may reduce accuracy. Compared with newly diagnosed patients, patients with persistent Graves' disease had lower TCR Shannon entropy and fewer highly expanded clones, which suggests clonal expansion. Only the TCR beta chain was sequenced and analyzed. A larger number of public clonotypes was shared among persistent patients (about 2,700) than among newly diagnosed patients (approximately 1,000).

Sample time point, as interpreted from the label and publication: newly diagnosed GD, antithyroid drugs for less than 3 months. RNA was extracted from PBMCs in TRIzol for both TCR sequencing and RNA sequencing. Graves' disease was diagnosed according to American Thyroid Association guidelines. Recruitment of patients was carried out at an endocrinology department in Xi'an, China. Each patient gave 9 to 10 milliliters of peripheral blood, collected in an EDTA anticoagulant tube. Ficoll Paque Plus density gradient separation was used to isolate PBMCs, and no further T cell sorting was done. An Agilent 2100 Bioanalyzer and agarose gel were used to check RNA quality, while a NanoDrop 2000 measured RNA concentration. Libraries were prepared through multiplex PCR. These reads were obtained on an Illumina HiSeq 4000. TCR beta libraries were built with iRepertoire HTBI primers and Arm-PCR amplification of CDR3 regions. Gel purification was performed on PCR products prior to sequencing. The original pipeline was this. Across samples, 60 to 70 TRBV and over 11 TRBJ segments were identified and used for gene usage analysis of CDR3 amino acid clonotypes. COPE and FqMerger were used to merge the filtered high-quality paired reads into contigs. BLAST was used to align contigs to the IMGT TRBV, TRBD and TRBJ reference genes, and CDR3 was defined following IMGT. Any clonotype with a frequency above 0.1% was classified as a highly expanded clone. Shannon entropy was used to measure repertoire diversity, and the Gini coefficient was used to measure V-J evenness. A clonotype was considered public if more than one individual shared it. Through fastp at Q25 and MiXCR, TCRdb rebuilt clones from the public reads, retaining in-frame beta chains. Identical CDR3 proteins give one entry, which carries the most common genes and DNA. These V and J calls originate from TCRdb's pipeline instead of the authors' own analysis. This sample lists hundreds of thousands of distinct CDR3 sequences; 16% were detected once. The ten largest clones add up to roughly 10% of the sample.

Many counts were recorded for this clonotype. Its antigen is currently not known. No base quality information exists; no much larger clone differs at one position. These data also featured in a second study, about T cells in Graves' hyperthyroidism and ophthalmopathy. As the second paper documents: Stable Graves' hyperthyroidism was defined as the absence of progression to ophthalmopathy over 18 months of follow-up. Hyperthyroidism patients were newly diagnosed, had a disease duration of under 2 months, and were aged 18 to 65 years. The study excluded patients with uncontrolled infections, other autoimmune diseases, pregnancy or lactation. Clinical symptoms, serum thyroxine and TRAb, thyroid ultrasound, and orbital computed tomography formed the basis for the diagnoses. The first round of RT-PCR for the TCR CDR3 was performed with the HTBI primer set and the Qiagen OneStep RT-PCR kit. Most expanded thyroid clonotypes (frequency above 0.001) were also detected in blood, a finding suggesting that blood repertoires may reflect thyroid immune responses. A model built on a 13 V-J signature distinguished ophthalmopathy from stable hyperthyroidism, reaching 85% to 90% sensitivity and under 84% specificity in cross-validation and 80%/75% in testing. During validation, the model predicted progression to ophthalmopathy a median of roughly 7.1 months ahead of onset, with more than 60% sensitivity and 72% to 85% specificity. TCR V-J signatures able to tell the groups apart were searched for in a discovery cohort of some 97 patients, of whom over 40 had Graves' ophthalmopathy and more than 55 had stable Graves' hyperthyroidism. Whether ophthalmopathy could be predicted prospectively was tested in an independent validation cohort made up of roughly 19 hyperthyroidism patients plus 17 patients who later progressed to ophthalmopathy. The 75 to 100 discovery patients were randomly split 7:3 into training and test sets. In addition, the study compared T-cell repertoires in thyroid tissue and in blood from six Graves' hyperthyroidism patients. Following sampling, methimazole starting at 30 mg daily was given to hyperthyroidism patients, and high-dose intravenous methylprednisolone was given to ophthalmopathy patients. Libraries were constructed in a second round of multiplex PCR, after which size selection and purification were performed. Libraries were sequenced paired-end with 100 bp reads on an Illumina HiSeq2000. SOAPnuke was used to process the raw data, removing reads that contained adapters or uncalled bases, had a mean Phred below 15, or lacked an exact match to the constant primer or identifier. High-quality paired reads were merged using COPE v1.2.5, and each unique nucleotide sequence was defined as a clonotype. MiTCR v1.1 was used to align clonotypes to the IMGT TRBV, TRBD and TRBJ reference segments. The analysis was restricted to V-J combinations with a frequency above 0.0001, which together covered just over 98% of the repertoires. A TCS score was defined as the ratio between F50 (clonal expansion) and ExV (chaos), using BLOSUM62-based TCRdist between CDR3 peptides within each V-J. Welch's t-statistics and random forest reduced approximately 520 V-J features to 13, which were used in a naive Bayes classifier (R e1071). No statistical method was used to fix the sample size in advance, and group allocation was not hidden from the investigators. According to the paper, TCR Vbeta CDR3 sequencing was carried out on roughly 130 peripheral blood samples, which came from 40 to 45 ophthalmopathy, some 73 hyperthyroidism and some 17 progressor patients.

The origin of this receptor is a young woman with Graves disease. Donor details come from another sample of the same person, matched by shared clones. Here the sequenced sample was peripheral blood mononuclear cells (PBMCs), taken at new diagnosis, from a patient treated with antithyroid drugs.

DNA sequence: TGTGCCAGCAGTTACGGCGGCAGGGAAAATTCACCCCTCCACTTT. The encoded protein is CASSYGGRENSPLHF. The rearrangement combines TRBV6-5 with TRBJ1-6; D gene: possibly TRBD1, on 5 matching bases. Taken from cysteine to phenylalanine, the CDR3 has 15 residues. Kept here is only the CDR3 DNA, which spans 45 bases and is read in frame from base 1. V is clipped by 2 bases and J by 7 bases, and the sequence between their germline boundaries is 12 bases long. CDR1 and CDR2, looked up from the germline V gene, are MNHEY and SVGAGI.